This T cell receptor beta chain was obtained from a study of blood T cell repertoires in COVID-19. Study overall: The origin of the acute and convalescent COVID-19 samples was the United States, Italy and Spain. PBMCs, B-cell-depleted T cells, or T cells provided the cDNA or gDNA that made up the material.

This CDR3 is 14 amino acids long. The germline gives CDR1 ENHRY, CDR2 SYGVKD. The V gene end was trimmed by 7 bases and the J gene end by 0 bases; junction bases not matched to a gene: 4. Methods used by the authors: Reference gene primer amplification gave estimated nucleated cell counts. Sequenced by immunoSEQ multiplex PCR; TCRdb stores in-frame clones only, minus some. Clone size and the V and J calls come from that table; the DNA yielded D and trimming. The data show under 250,000 clones, roughly 84% seen once. The sequence derives from a woman aged 35 to 49 who had recovered from COVID-19. V gene TRBV10-3 combines with J gene TRBJ2-3, with 7 bases lining up with TRBD1. Material for sequencing was peripheral blood. The CDR3 DNA reads as TGTGCCATCAACCGGGACAGCAGCACAGATACGCAGTATTTT. Its translation: CAINRDSSTDTQYF.